This T cell receptor (beta chain) originates from a study of cytomegalovirus exposure and HLA in healthy donors. Study-wide points: In a later analysis, an Asian-associated ancestry cluster reportedly showed fewer N-insertions than the roughly 650-donor mean.

The study ran its PCR with 60 Vbeta and 13 Jbeta primers. Clones were sequenced by immunoSEQ multiplex PCR, and TCRdb holds only the in-frame ones, with some missing. The sample holds about 150,000 clones, 82% seen once. Concerning this clone itself: Its target is not known.

Germline V gene sequence: CDR1 LNHDA, CDR2 SQIVND (reference sequence). The CDR3 runs 14 residues. V was shortened by 5 bases and J by 1 base, with 11 bases between the two germline ends. The chain combines TRBV19 with TRBJ2-5, with D tentatively TRBD1 (6 bases). The specimen sequenced was PBMCs. This receptor was taken from a male donor in good health and CMV-seronegative. Written as DNA, the CDR3 is TGTGCCAGTAGTCCAGGGGACCTCCAAGAGACCCAGTACTTC. It is translated as CASSPGDLQETQYF.